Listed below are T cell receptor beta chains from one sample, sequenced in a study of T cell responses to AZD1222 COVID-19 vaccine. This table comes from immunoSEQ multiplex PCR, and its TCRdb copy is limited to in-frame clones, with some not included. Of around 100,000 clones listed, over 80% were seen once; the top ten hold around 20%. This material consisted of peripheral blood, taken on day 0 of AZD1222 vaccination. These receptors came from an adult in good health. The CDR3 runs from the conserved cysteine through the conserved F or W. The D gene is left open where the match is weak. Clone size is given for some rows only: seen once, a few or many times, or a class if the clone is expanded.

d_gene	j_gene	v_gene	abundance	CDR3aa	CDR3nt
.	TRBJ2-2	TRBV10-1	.	CASSAERVNTGELFF	TGCGCCAGCAGTGCGGAGAGGGTCAACACCGGGGAGCTGTTTTTT
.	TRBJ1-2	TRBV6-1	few	CASSDTTGLGYGYTF	TGTGCCAGCAGTGACACCACAGGGCTAGGATATGGCTACACCTTC
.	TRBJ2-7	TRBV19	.	CASSTRTLAEQYF	TGTGCCAGCTCCACCAGGACCCTCGCCGAGCAGTACTTC
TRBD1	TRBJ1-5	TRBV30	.	CAWNGQGGPQPQHF	TGTGCCTGGAACGGACAGGGCGGCCCTCAGCCCCAGCATTTT
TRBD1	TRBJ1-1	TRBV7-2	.	CASSIGTGLNTEAFF	TGTGCCAGCAGCATTGGGACAGGGCTGAACACTGAAGCTTTCTTT
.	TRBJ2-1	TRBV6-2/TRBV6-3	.	CASSYSTVRGNNEQFF	TGTGCCAGCAGTTATTCGACTGTCCGGGGTAACAATGAGCAGTTCTTC
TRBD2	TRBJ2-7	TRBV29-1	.	CSVAIAGASYEQYF	TGCAGCGTCGCCATAGCGGGCGCCTCCTACGAGCAGTACTTC
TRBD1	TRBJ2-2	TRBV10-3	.	CAISVMRQGDGELFF	TGTGCCATCAGTGTTATGAGACAGGGCGATGGGGAGCTGTTTTTT
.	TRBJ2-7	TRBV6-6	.	CASRSLAGLGEQYF	TGTGCCAGCAGGAGCCTGGCGGGGCTGGGTGAGCAGTACTTC
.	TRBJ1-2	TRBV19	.	CASSISPGGYGYTF	TGTGCCAGTAGTATCAGTCCAGGAGGCTATGGCTACACCTTC
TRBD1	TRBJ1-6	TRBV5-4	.	CASSPGTAGSYNSPLHF	TGTGCCAGCAGCCCAGGGACAGCCGGCTCCTATAATTCACCCCTCCACTTT
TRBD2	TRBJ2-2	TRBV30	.	CAWSVRGLTGELFF	TGTGCCTGGAGTGTACGGGGACTAACCGGGGAGCTGTTTTTT
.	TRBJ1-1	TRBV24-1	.	CATSDLGYTEAFF	TGTGCCACCAGTGATTTGGGGTACACTGAAGCTTTCTTT
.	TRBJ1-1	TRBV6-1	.	CASSEIHTEAFF	TGTGCCAGCAGTGAGATACACACTGAAGCTTTCTTT
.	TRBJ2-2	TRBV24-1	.	CATSVGPTGGELFF	TGTGCCACCAGTGTCGGTCCGACCGGCGGGGAGCTGTTTTTT
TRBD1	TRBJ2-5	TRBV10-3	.	CAISGGTGIETQYF	TGTGCCATCAGTGGAGGGACAGGGATAGAGACCCAGTACTTC
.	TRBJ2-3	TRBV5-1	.	CASSLASTKGDTQYF	TGCGCCAGCAGCTTGGCGTCCACAAAAGGAGATACGCAGTATTTT
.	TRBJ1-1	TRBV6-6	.	CASSRAPGRRGSTNTEAFF	TGTGCCAGCAGTCGGGCCCCGGGGCGGAGGGGCAGTACGAACACTGAAGCTTTCTTT